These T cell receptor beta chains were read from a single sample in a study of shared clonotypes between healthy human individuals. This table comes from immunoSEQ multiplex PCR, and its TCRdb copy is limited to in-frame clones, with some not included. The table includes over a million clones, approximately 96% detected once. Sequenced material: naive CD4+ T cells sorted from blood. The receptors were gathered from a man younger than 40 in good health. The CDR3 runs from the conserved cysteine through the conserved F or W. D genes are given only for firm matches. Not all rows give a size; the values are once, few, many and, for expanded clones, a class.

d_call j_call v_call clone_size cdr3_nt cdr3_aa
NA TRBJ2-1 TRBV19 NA TGTGCCAGTAGGGCGAGAGGGGAAGGGGTTTACAATGAGCAGTTCTTC CASRARGEGVYNEQFF
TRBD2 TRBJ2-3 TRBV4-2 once TGTGCCAGCAGCCGGGTTCAAGGGGGACTAGCGGGAGTACCCGATACGCAGTATTTT CASSRVQGGLAGVPDTQYF
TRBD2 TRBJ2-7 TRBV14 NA TGTGCCAGCAGCCGAGGCCCTAGCGGGATCTGGTCCTACGAGCAGTACTTC CASSRGPSGIWSYEQYF
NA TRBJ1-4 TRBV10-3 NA TGTGCCACCAGGATGGGGGTAGGGGGGGAATATGAAAAACTGTTTTTT CATRMGVGGEYEKLFF
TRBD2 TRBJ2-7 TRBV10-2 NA TGCGCCAGCAGCGGGCGACTAGCGGGAGTGTACGAGCAGTACTTC CASSGRLAGVYEQYF
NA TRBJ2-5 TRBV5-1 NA TGCGCCAGCAGCTTGCGAACTAGCCGGGAGACCCAGTACTTC CASSLRTSRETQYF
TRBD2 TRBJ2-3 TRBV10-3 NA TGTGCCATCAGTGAGACCCCAAGCGGGAGAGGATCAGATACGCAGTATTTT CAISETPSGRGSDTQYF
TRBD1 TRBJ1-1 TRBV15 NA TGTGCCACCAGCAGAGATATACAGGGGACGGGGAACACTGAAGCTTTCTTT CATSRDIQGTGNTEAFF
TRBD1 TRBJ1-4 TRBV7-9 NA TGTGCCAGCAGCCGAGGGGGCGGCCTTAATGAAAAACTGTTTTTT CASSRGGGLNEKLFF
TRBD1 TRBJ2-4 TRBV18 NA TGTGCCAGCTCACGGACGGGACAGCAAAACATTCAGTACTTC CASSRTGQQNIQYF
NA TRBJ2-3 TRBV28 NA TGTGCCAGCAGCTCCGCCCGCCCAGATACGCAGTATTTT CASSSARPDTQYF
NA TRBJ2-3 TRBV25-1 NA TGTGCCAGCAGTGATCCGGGAAGCACAGATACGCAGTATTTT CASSDPGSTDTQYF
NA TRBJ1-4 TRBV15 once TGTGCCACCAGTAGACGGCCAACTAATGAAAAACTGTTTTTT CATSRRPTNEKLFF
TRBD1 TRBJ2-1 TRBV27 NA TGTGCCAGCAGAAGACAGGGGGGACACAATGAGCAGTTCTTC CASRRQGGHNEQFF
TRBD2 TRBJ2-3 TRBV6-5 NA TGTGCCACCTACGGGGGGGCTGGGGCGCAGTATTTT CATYGGAGAQYF
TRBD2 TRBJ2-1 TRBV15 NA TGTGCCACCAGCACCCCGCGGGGGGGAGGAGGCAATGAGCAGTTCTTC CATSTPRGGGGNEQFF
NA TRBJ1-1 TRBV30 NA TGTGCCTGGAGTCCACAACATGAAGCTTTCTTT CAWSPQHEAFF
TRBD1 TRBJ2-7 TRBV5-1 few TGCGCCAGCAGCGGGACAGGGGGCACCTACGAGCAGTACTTC CASSGTGGTYEQYF
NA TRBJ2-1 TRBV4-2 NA TGTGCCAGCAGCCAAGAGGTTCTAGGCGGCAGCTCACAGTTCTTC CASSQEVLGGSSQFF
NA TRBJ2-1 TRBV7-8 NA TGTGCCAGCAGCATCATGCTGGCTACCTTTTACAATGAGCAGTTCTTC CASSIMLATFYNEQFF
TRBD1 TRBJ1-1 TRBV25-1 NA TGTGCCAGCGGCCGGACAGGCCGAACTGAAGCTTTCTTT CASGRTGRTEAFF
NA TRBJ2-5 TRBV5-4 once TGTGCCAGCAGCGGACAGATCCAAGAGACCCAGTACTTC CASSGQIQETQYF
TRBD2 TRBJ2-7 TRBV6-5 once TGTGCCAGCAGTTACACCCCAGCGGGACTCCCCAACGAGCAGTACTTC CASSYTPAGLPNEQYF
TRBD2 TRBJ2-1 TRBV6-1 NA TGTGCCAGCAGCCCCCGGGAGGCAAATGAGCAGTTCTTC CASSPREANEQFF
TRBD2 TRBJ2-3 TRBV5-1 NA TGCGCCAGCAGCTTGGGCCTAGCGGGCACAGATACGCAGTATTTT CASSLGLAGTDTQYF